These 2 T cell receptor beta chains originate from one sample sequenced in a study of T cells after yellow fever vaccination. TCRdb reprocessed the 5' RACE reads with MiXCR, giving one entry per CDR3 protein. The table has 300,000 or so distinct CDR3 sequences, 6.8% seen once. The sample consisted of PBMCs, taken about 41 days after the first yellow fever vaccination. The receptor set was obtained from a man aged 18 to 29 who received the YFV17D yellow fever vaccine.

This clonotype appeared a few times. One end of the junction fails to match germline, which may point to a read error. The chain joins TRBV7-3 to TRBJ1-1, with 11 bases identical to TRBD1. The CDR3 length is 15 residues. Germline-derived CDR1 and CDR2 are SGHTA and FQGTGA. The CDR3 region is CASSAGTGGRTEASF. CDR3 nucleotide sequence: TGTGCCAGCAGCGCAGGGACAGGGGGTAGGACTGAAGCTTCCTTT.

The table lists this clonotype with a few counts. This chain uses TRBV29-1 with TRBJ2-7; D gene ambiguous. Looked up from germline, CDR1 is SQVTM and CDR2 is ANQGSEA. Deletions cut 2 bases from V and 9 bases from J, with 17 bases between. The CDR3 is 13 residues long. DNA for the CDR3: TGCAGCGTTGAACCTCTTGGAGCCCGTGTGCAGTACTTC. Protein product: CSVEPLGARVQYF.